This T cell receptor beta chain originates from a study of cytomegalovirus exposure and HLA in healthy donors. General study points: Evidence from a later analysis indicated that most CMV-associated TCR beta chains looked HLA-restricted. Previously analyzed data showed that most TCR beta V segments were productive at a frequency of about 87% or about 30%. Most sequenced TCRs were rare (though some public TCRs occurred in many donors).

In regard to this clone: Its matching antigen is unknown.

The PCR used 60 Vbeta and 13 Jbeta primers. Libraries were prepared by immunoSEQ multiplex PCR; TCRdb keeps only in-frame clonotypes and omits some of them. Counted here are 150,000 to 200,000 clones, around 72% occurring once; the ten biggest clones make up 3.1%. This TCR was recovered from a woman aged 45 to 65 in good health and CMV-seropositive. Material for sequencing was PBMCs.

The CDR3 DNA sequence: TGCGCCAGCAGCTTGGGAGCGAGCGGGCAGACCACAGATACGCAGTATTTT. Residues: CASSLGASGQTTDTQYF. The chain carries TRBV5-1 and TRBJ2-3; D might be TRBD2 (6 bases). The CDR3 extends over 17 amino acids. Trimming pared 0 bases from V and 2 bases from J, leaving 16 bases between. From germline, CDR1 is SGHRS and CDR2 YFSETQ.